The 19 T cell receptor beta chains below come from one sample, sequenced in a study of blood T cell repertoires in COVID-19. The assay was immunoSEQ multiplex PCR, and TCRdb's table has in-frame clones only and misses some. The sample holds 250,000 or so clones, 89% seen once. Source material: peripheral blood. Receptors originate from a woman aged 35 to 49 who had recovered from COVID-19.

In this sample, this clone turned up once. Other DNA sequences from this sample encode an identical CDR3 as well. The V call is TRBV9, the J call TRBJ2-1; TRBD2 matches at 9 bases. V lost 0 bases and J lost 0; bases outside the gene matches: 1. Germline V gives CDR1 SGDLS, CDR2 YYNGEE. This CDR3 has 16 residues. CDR3 bases: TGTGCCAGCAGCGTAGTTAGCGGGAGCTCCTACAATGAGCAGTTCTTC. Its protein is CASSVVSGSSYNEQFF.

The chain uses TRBV6-5 and TRBJ1-4; D is ambiguous. The CDR3 extends over 15 amino acids. The V end lost 7 bases, the J end lost 0 bases, and 12 bases lay between the germline ends. Germline lookup yields CDR1 MNHEY and CDR2 SVGAGI. This CDR3 is CASTNDIATNEKLFF. In nucleotides, the CDR3 is TGTGCCAGCACTAACGACATTGCAACTAATGAAAAACTGTTTTTT.

V usage is TRBV6-4 and J usage is TRBJ2-3; D is unclear. CDR1 MRHNA and CDR2 SNTAGT come from the germline V gene. V shed 2 bases and J shed 0 bases, with 3 bases lying between them. The CDR3 loop spans 13 amino acids. CDR3 loop: CASSDQSTDTQYF. CDR3 sequence (DNA): TGTGCCAGCAGTGACCAGAGCACAGATACGCAGTATTTT.

This clone is a singleton in its sample. This chain links TRBV10-3 with TRBJ2-1, with TRBD2 matching 7 bases. V lost 8 bases and J lost 6; bases outside the gene matches: 7. Germline-derived CDR1 and CDR2 are ENHRY and SYGVKD. The CDR3 consists of 13 residues. The CDR3 here is CAIGSGIGNEQFF. CDR3 bases: TGTGCCATCGGAAGCGGGATAGGCAATGAGCAGTTCTTC.

The chain has TRBV10-2 and TRBJ2-5; 13 bases fit TRBD2. CDR3 length: 16 residues. The junction had 9 bases not matched to a gene; V was cut back by 6 bases and J by 5 bases. The germline gives CDR1 WSHSY, CDR2 SAAADI. As DNA, the CDR3 is TGCGCCAGCAGCCATACTAGCGGGAGGGCCCTCGAGACCCAGTACTTC. Its protein product is CASSHTSGRALETQYF.

This chain joins TRBV6-6 and TRBJ2-2, with D hard to call. CDR1 and CDR2 from the germline V gene are MNHNY and SVGAGI (reference sequence). V was clipped by 10 bases and J by 5 bases, with 17 bases between them. The CDR3 covers 14 residues. CDR3 loop: CATRRGAGTGELFF. Written as DNA, the CDR3 is TGTGCCACCCGGCGCGGAGCTGGGACCGGGGAGCTGTTTTTT.

The CDR3 DNA sequence: TGTGCCAGCAAGGGACATAGCAATCAGCCCCAGCATTTT. Translated, it gives CASKGHSNQPQHF. This chain connects TRBV2 to TRBJ1-5, with a tentative D call TRBD1 (6 bases). Trimming removed 7 bases at V and 0 bases at J, with 7 bases between. This CDR3 has 13 amino acids. CDR1 SNHLY and CDR2 FYNNEI come from the germline V gene.

This sequence joins TRBV24-1 and TRBJ1-2; unclear D gene. The V gene's germline CDR1 is KGHDR and CDR2 SFDVKD. This CDR3 is built from 12 residues. V gave up 4 bases and J gave up 3 bases, with 5 bases separating them. CDR3 protein: CATSEPDYGYTF. CDR3 DNA sequence: TGTGCCACCAGTGAACCAGACTATGGCTACACCTTC.

The J gene is TRBJ2-3, the V gene TRBV30; the D gene is possibly TRBD1 (5 bases). Germline CDR1 GTSNPN, CDR2 SVGIG (reference sequence). The length of the CDR3 is 12 residues. Between the trimmed V and J ends, which lost 1 base and 3 bases, there was a span of 5 bases. CDR3 sequence: CAWSDRTDTQYF. DNA for the CDR3: TGTGCCTGGAGTGACAGGACAGATACGCAGTATTTT.

The rearrangement links TRBV29-1 to TRBJ2-7; possibly TRBD2 for D (6 bases). This CDR3 is built from 13 residues. The V and J ends lost 4 bases and 2 bases respectively, with 12 bases between them. Germline V gene lookup returns CDR1 SQVTM and CDR2 ANQGSEA. Here the CDR3 DNA reads TGCAGCGTTGCACGGGAGAGCGCCTACGAGCAGTACTTC. Translated: CSVARESAYEQYF.

The chain employs TRBV11-3 and TRBJ2-7; 11 bases are shared with TRBD2. Germline assignment: CDR1 SGHNT and CDR2 YENEEA. The CDR3 consists of 17 residues. V dropped 0 bases and J dropped 4; count of bases not matched to a gene: 8. The CDR3 reads CASSLDRVAGGPYEQYF. CDR3 nucleotide sequence: TGTGCCAGCAGCTTAGATCGGGTAGCGGGAGGGCCATACGAGCAGTACTTC.

The chain recombines TRBV3-1 (or the pseudogene TRBV3-2) with TRBJ2-7; D ambiguous. V was trimmed by 4 bases and J by 2 bases, leaving 15 bases between them. This CDR3 region has 15 residues. Germline CDR1 is LGHDT and CDR2 is YNNKEL (reference sequence). The CDR3 DNA follows: TGTGCCAGCAGCCCCCGCTACTTAGCACCCTACGAGCAGTACTTC. Translated, it gives CASSPRYLAPYEQYF.

The genes are TRBV11-2 and TRBJ2-7; TRBD1 might be the D (6 bases). Germline V gene data show CDR1 as SGHAT and CDR2 as FQNNGV. The CDR3 consists of 15 residues. Between the trimmed V and J ends, which lost 3 bases and 4 bases, there was a span of 16 bases. CDR3 sequence: CASSLNPGRGYEQYF. The CDR3 nucleotides read TGTGCCAGCAGCTTGAACCCTGGTAGGGGGTACGAGCAGTACTTC.

The J gene is TRBJ2-3, the V gene TRBV7-9; 7 bases match TRBD2. The V and J ends lost 5 bases and 8 bases, in that order; junction bases with no gene match: 1. CDR3 length: 11 residues. Germline assignment: CDR1 SEHNR and CDR2 FQNEAQ (reference sequence). The CDR3 DNA follows: TGTGCCAGCAGCCCGGGGGGTACGCAGTATTTT. Translation gives CASSPGGTQYF.

Only a few counts were recorded for this clone. The chain couples TRBV4-1 to TRBJ1-1, with D uncertain. The CDR3 is made up of 15 amino acids. V lost 4 bases, J lost 8 bases, and 20 bases lay in between. Germline lookup yields CDR1 MGHRA and CDR2 YSYEKL. The CDR3 region has the DNA TGCGCCAGCAGCCCGACGAGTACGTGGGCAGACGAAGCTTTCTTT. Translating gives CASSPTSTWADEAFF.

The V and J genes are TRBV5-6 and TRBJ1-5; no firm D call. V was shortened by 0 bases and J by 2 bases, with 12 bases between the two germline ends. CDR3 length: 16 residues. Germline CDR1 is SGHDT and CDR2 is YYEEEE. CDR3: CASSLAGGVGNQPQHF. CDR3 coding DNA: TGTGCCAGCAGCTTGGCTGGAGGAGTGGGCAATCAGCCCCAGCATTTT.

V is TRBV7-9 and J is TRBJ1-3, with D possibly TRBD1 on 5 matching bases. The germline V gene encodes CDR1 SEHNR and CDR2 FQNEAQ (reference sequence). The length of the CDR3 is 13 residues. V gave up 1 base and J gave up 6 bases, with 7 bases separating them. The CDR3 region has the DNA TGTGCCAGCAGCTTAGGGGGGGAAAACACCATATATTTT. Translating gives CASSLGGENTIYF.

The chain joins TRBV5-4 to TRBJ2-2; D is uncertain. Germline loops: CDR1 SGHNT, CDR2 YYREEE (reference sequence). This CDR3 has 14 amino acids. Trimming cost V 2 bases and J 1 base, with 6 bases left between them. CDR3 residues: CASSLSWNTGELFF. Written as DNA, the CDR3 is TGTGCCAGCAGCTTATCGTGGAACACCGGGGAGCTGTTTTTT.

Here the CDR3 reads CASSLTGSYTF. As DNA, the CDR3 is TGTGCCAGCAGTTTAACAGGGTCCTACACCTTC. The rearrangement uses TRBV28 and TRBJ1-2; a possible D gene is TRBD1 (6 bases). Germline loops: CDR1 MDHEN, CDR2 SYDVKM. V lost 2 bases and J lost 10, with 8 bases in between. The length of the CDR3 is 11 residues.